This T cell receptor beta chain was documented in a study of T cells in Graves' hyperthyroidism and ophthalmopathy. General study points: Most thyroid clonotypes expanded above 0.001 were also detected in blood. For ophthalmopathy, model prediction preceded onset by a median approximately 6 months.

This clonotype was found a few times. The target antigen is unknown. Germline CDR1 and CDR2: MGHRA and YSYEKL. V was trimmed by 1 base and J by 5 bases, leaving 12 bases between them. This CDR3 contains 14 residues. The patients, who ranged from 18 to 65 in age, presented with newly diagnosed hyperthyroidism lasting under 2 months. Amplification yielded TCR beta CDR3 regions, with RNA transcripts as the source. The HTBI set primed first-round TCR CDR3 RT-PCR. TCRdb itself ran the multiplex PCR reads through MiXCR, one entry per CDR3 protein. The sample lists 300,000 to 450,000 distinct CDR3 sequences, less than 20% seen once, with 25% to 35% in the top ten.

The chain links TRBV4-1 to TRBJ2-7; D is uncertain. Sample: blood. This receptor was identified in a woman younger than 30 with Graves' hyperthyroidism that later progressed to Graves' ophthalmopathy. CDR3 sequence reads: CASSQAVSLHEQYF. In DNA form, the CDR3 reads TGCGCCAGCAGCCAAGCGGTCTCACTCCACGAGCAGTACTTC.